Listed here are 21 T cell receptor beta chains from one sample, sequenced in a study of early T cells in non-severe SARS-CoV-2 infection. TCRdb called the 5' RACE reads again in MiXCR, with one record for every CDR3 protein. The sample holds about 67,000 distinct CDR3 sequences, roughly 10% seen once. Sequences were obtained from whole blood. The receptors derive from an adult who was a healthcare worker with PCR-confirmed SARS-CoV-2 infection or an uninfected control (not recorded which).

In this sample, this clonotype turned up many times. The chain couples TRBV7-8 to TRBJ2-7; 7 nucleotides line up with TRBD2. The junction had 7 bases not matched to a gene; V was cut back by 6 bases and J by 2 bases. CDR3 size: 14 residues. The germline gives CDR1 SGHVS, CDR2 FQNEAQ. The CDR3 nucleotides are TGTGCCAGCAGTCCGGGCGGGAGAACCTACGAGCAGTACTTC. Protein: CASSPGGRTYEQYF.

This clonotype was counted ten times or more. The chain combines TRBV5-5 with TRBJ2-3; possible D gene TRBD1, 5 bases. The CDR3 is 14 residues long. Germline values: CDR1 SGHKS, CDR2 YYEKEE (reference sequence). V dropped 0 bases and J dropped 4 bases, with 9 bases sitting between them. Here the CDR3 reads CASSLDRPPDTQYF. CDR3 nucleotides: TGTGCCAGCAGCTTGGACAGGCCTCCAGATACGCAGTATTTT.

This clonotype appeared many times. The CDR3 DNA sequence: TGTGCCTGGACCCACGGGACAGGGGGCTACGAGCAGTACTTC. It encodes CAWTHGTGGYEQYF. The chain links TRBV30 to TRBJ2-7, with 11 bases aligning to TRBD1. CDR1 GTSNPN and CDR2 SVGIG come from the germline V gene (reference sequence). The CDR3 extends over 14 amino acids. V was clipped by 4 bases and J by 3 bases; unmatched bases: 5.

V is TRBV12-3 or TRBV12-4 and J is TRBJ2-7; TRBD2 matches 7 bases. V shed 5 bases, J shed 2 bases, and the junction held 9 bases outside the gene matches. This CDR3 has 15 amino acids. CDR3 amino acids: CASSLTYREAYEQYF. The CDR3 DNA reads as TGTGCCAGCAGTCTAACCTATCGGGAGGCCTACGAGCAGTACTTC.

This clonotype showed up many times. The chain recombines TRBV3-1 with TRBJ2-7; no clear D. CDR3 length equals 12 residues. CDR1 LGHDT and CDR2 YNNKEL come from the germline V gene (reference sequence). Deletions cut 3 bases from V and 4 bases from J, with 7 bases between. The chain's CDR3 is CASSHDNYEQYF. For the CDR3, the DNA is TGTGCCAGCAGCCACGATAATTACGAGCAGTACTTC.

In its sample, this clonotype was seen many times. The V call is TRBV7-2, the J call TRBJ2-7; the D gene could be TRBD1 or TRBD2 (5 bases each). V was clipped by 4 bases and J by 7 bases, with 14 bases between them. Germline V gives CDR1 SGHTA, CDR2 FQGNSA. The CDR3 has 13 amino acids. The CDR3 sequence is CASSSGPPGEQYF. Written as DNA, the CDR3 is TGTGCCAGCAGCTCAGGGCCTCCGGGGGAGCAGTACTTC.

The V call is TRBV18, the J call TRBJ2-5; no clear D gene. Germline assignment: CDR1 KGHSH and CDR2 LQKENI. V lost 3 bases, J lost 5 bases, and 10 bases lay in between. CDR3 size: 13 residues. This CDR3 reads CASSPGFIETQYF. The DNA of the CDR3 is TGTGCCAGCTCACCCGGTTTCATCGAGACCCAGTACTTC. Full variable domain (missing parts from reference TRBV18 and TRBJ2-5): NAGVMQNPRHLVRRRGQEARLRCSPMKGHSHVYWYRQLPEEGLKFMVYLQKENIIDESGMPKERFSAEFPKEGPSILRIQQVVRGDSAAYFCASSPGFIETQYFGPGTRLLVL.

The sample holds many counts of this clonotype. The CDR3, as DNA: TGTGCCAGCAGCTTGGAGACAGGGATCCACTCTGGGGCCAACGTCCTGACTTTC. It yields the protein CASSLETGIHSGANVLTF. The rearrangement joins TRBV5-6 to TRBJ2-6; 7 bases match TRBD1. The CDR3 is 18 residues long. Looked up from germline, CDR1 is SGHDT and CDR2 is YYEEEE. The V gene end was trimmed by 0 bases and the J gene end by 0 bases; junction bases not matched to a gene: 6.

This clonotype appeared many times. The chain recombines TRBV14 with TRBJ2-7, with D uncertain. CDR1 and CDR2 (germline): SGHDN, FVKESK. The CDR3 has 13 amino acids. The germline V and J ends were trimmed by 0 bases and 6 bases, with 9 bases remaining between them. As DNA, the CDR3 is TGTGCCAGCAGCCAAGATGTACGCGGCGAGCAGTACTTC. Amino acid sequence: CASSQDVRGEQYF.

Only one count was recorded for this clonotype. The rearrangement links TRBV30 to TRBJ2-3, with D possibly being TRBD2 (5 bases). This CDR3 comprises 15 residues. V lost 2 bases, J lost 1 base, and 13 bases lay in between. Germline V gene sequence: CDR1 GTSNPN, CDR2 SVGIG (reference sequence). The chain's CDR3 is CAWSQGLARTDTQYF. The CDR3 DNA is TGTGCCTGGAGTCAAGGACTGGCTCGCACAGATACGCAGTATTTT.

Regarding this clonotype: This may arise from a read error, as a much more abundant clone is one base away. The chain links TRBV5-1 to TRBJ1-6; no clear D gene. V lost 4 bases and J 4 bases, leaving 21 bases between the germline ends. Per germline, CDR1 SGHRS and CDR2 YFSETQ. This CDR3 has 18 amino acids. CDR3 loop: CASSPAFGELTYNSPLHF. CDR3 DNA sequence: TGCGCCAGCAGCCCAGCGTTTGGGGAGCTAACGTATAATTCACCCCTCCACTTT.

This clonotype was picked up a small number of times. The rearrangement joins TRBV7-9 to TRBJ2-1, with D maybe TRBD1 (5 bases). With 5 bases removed from V and 7 bases from J, the gap between germline ends came to 15 bases. Looked up from germline, CDR1 is SEHNR and CDR2 is FQNEAQ (reference sequence). This CDR3 contains 14 residues. CDR3: CASSPGPKGNEQFF. The CDR3 DNA is TGTGCCAGCAGCCCCGGGCCGAAGGGGAATGAGCAGTTCTTC.

This clonotype was observed a handful of times. This rearrangement joins TRBV7-8 to TRBJ2-1; perhaps D is TRBD1 or TRBD2 (6 bases each). There are 14 residues in the CDR3. The V gene lost 6 bases and the J gene lost 5 bases, with 14 bases spanning the gap. Germline-derived CDR1 and CDR2 are SGHVS and FQNEAQ. The CDR3 sequence: CASSFRRGDNEQFF. The CDR3 DNA reads as TGTGCCAGCAGTTTTAGGAGGGGGGACAATGAGCAGTTCTTC.

This clonotype was found many times. The chain couples TRBV7-8 to TRBJ2-7, with 14 bases aligning to TRBD2. Germline V gene sequence: CDR1 SGHVS, CDR2 FQNEAQ. V shed 4 bases, J shed 3 bases, and the junction held 2 bases outside the gene matches. The CDR3 runs to 15 residues. CDR3 DNA: TGTGCCAGCAGCTCGGGACTAGCGGGAGTCTACGAGCAGTACTTC. Protein sequence: CASSSGLAGVYEQYF.

The V and J genes are TRBV7-9 and TRBJ2-2; D remains ambiguous. CDR1 is SEHNR and CDR2 is FQNEAQ in the germline V gene (reference sequence). This CDR3 is built from 13 residues. Trimming stripped 3 bases from V and 6 bases from J, with 8 bases between. The CDR3 DNA reads as TGTGCCAGCAGCTTCCGGGTTCCCGGGGAGCTGTTTTTT. Amino acid sequence: CASSFRVPGELFF.

This clonotype was seen at least ten times. J is TRBJ1-1 and V is TRBV7-2; perhaps TRBD1 as D (6 bases). This CDR3 has 15 residues. The V end lost 1 base, the J end lost 3 bases, and 12 bases lay between the germline ends. Germline V gives CDR1 SGHTA, CDR2 FQGNSA. The CDR3 spells CASSLGSPGDTEAFF. Here the CDR3 DNA reads TGTGCCAGCAGCTTAGGTTCCCCAGGGGACACTGAAGCTTTCTTT.

Only a few counts were recorded for this clonotype. The CDR3 nucleotides read TGTGCCAGCAGCCGTACTAGCGGGGGGCCCTTTGGTGAAGCAGATACGCAGTATTTT. Its protein product is CASSRTSGGPFGEADTQYF. The chain is built from TRBV5-4 and TRBJ2-3; 12 positions agree with TRBD2. The germline V gene encodes CDR1 SGHNT and CDR2 YYREEE (reference sequence). CDR3 length equals 19 residues. Germline trimming cut 4 bases from V and 4 bases from J; bases unmatched to any gene: 16. Complete variable domain (other parts from reference TRBV5-4 and TRBJ2-3): ETGVTQSPTHLIKTRGQQVTLRCSSQSGHNTVSWYQQALGQGPQFIFQYYREEENGRGNFPPRFSGLQFPNYSSELNVNALELDDSALYLCASSRTSGGPFGEADTQYFGPGTRLTVL.

There are many counts of this clonotype. The chain joins TRBV7-8 to TRBJ2-5, with a tentative D call TRBD2 (5 bases). The CDR3 is 13 residues long. V lost 0 bases to trimming and J lost 9 bases, with 11 bases between them. Germline V CDR1 and CDR2: SGHVS, FQNEAQ. The CDR3 bases are TGTGCCAGCAGCTTAGCCATGCTGGAGGCCCAGTACTTC. It translates to CASSLAMLEAQYF.

This clonotype has a count of ten or more. The rearrangement joins TRBV28 to TRBJ1-5; maybe TRBD1 (6 bases). CDR3 size: 16 residues. CDR1 MDHEN and CDR2 SYDVKM come from the germline V gene. With 4 bases removed from V and 6 bases from J, the gap between germline ends came to 19 bases. CDR3 in amino acids: CASSSDRNTIRQPQHF. The CDR3 DNA follows: TGTGCCAGCAGTTCCGACAGGAATACTATCCGTCAGCCCCAGCATTTT.

In its sample, this clonotype was seen many times. The chain has TRBV11-2 and TRBJ1-1; D unresolved. CDR3 length: 11 residues. The V gene lost 1 base and the J gene lost 5 bases, with 2 bases spanning the gap. Germline V gene sequence: CDR1 SGHAT, CDR2 FQNNGV. The CDR3 loop reads CASSLVTEAFF. The CDR3 DNA reads TGTGCCAGCAGCTTAGTTACTGAAGCTTTCTTT.

Sample share makes this clonotype medium-sized (0.01 to 0.1%). The chain joins TRBV7-3 to TRBJ2-1, with a weak D call TRBD1 (6 bases). Trimming took off 8 bases at V and 6 bases at J, with 14 bases between the two ends. Looked up from germline, CDR1 is SGHTA and CDR2 is FQGTGA. This CDR3 contains 13 residues. CDR3 protein: CASGSGTINEQFF. The CDR3 nucleotides read TGTGCCAGCGGTTCCGGGACAATCAATGAGCAGTTCTTC.